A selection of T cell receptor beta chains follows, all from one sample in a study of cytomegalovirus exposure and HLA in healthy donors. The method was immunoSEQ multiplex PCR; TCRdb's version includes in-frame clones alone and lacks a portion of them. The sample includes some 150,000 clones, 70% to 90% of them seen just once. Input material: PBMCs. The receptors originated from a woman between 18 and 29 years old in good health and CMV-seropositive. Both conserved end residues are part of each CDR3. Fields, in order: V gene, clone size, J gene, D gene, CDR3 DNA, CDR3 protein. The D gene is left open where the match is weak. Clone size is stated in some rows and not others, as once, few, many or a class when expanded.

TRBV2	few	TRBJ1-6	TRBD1	TGTGCCAGCAGTGGTAGACAGGGGCTGGGTTCACCCCTCCACTTT	CASSGRQGLGSPLHF
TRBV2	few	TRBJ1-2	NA	TGTGCCACCTCTCTCCAGATGTTCTATGGCTACACCTTC	CATSLQMFYGYTF
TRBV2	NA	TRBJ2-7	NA	TGTGCCAGTAAAAGGGGAAACTACGAGCAGTACTTC	CASKRGNYEQYF
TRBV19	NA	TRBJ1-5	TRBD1	TGTGCCAGCAAGTTCCTCGGACAGGGCAATCAGCCCCAGCATTTT	CASKFLGQGNQPQHF
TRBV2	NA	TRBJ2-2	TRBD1	TGTGCCAGCAGGAAGACAGGGGACGACACCGGGGAGCTGTTTTTT	CASRKTGDDTGELFF
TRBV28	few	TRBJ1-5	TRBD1	TGTGCCAGCAGACAGGGGTGGGATCAGCCCCAGCATTTT	CASRQGWDQPQHF
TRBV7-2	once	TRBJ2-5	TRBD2	TGTGCCAGCAGAACTCAAAGCGGGGGGGCGGTGGAGACCCAGTACTTC	CASRTQSGGAVETQYF
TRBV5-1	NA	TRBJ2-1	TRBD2	TGCGCCAGCAGCTCCGGGACTAGCGGCAATGAGCAGTTCTTC	CASSSGTSGNEQFF
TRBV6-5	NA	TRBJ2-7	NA	TGTGCCAGCAGGGGGCTACAGGGAATCGGCGAGCAGTACTTC	CASRGLQGIGEQYF
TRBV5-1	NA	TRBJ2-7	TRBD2	TGCGCCAGCAGCTTGGCCGCGGGACTAGCGGGGGTTGAGCAGTACTTC	CASSLAAGLAGVEQYF
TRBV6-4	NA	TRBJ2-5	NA	TGTGCCAGCAGGATCCCGGGGGTCTGGCTCGAGGAGACCCAGTACTTC	CASRIPGVWLEETQYF
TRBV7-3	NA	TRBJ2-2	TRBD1	TGTGCCAGCAGCTTAACCTCGAACAGGGGAACCGGGGAGCTGTTTTTT	CASSLTSNRGTGELFF
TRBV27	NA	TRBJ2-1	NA	TGTGCCAGCAGTTTTGGGGTAAGGGGGAGCTCCTACAATGAGCAGTTCTTC	CASSFGVRGSSYNEQFF
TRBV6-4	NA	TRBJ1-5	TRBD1	TGTGCCAGCTCGACAGGGCGCAATCAGCCCCAGCATTTT	CASSTGRNQPQHF
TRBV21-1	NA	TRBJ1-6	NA	TGTGCCAGCAGCAAATGGGTGAGGTCGGCGTATAATTCACCCCTCCACTTT	CASSKWVRSAYNSPLHF
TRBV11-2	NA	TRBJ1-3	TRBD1	TGTGCCAGCAGCCTCCGGGACAGTGGGTCTGGAAACACCATATATTTT	CASSLRDSGSGNTIYF
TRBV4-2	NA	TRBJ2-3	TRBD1	TGTGCCAGCAGCCAAGGGGGACAGGCCACTGGTACGCAGTATTTT	CASSQGGQATGTQYF
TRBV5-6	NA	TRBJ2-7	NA	TGTGCCAGCAGCATGATCTGGACTACTTACGAGCAGTACTTC	CASSMIWTTYEQYF
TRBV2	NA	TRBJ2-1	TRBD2	TGTGCCAGCAGTGAGTCTAGCGGGGGCTACAATGAGCAGTTCTTC	CASSESSGGYNEQFF
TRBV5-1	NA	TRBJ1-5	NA	TGCGCCAGCAGCTCGGGTACCGGCAATCAGCCCCAGCATTTT	CASSSGTGNQPQHF
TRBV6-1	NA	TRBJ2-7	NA	TGTGCCAGCAGACACTACGAGCAGTACTTC	CASRHYEQYF
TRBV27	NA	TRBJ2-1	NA	TGTGCCAGCAGCGGTAGTAGTTCTACGAATGAGCAGTTCTTC	CASSGSSSTNEQFF
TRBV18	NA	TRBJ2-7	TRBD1	TGTGCCAGCTCGTCGGGACAGGGGGGTGTGTACGAGCAGTACTTC	CASSSGQGGVYEQYF
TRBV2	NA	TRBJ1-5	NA	TGTGCCAGCAAGGTCGGGGTGGGCAATCAGCCCCAGCATTTT	CASKVGVGNQPQHF
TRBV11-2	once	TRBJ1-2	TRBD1	TGTGCCAGCAGAAATCCCGGGACAGGCGGGGGCTACACCTTC	CASRNPGTGGGYTF
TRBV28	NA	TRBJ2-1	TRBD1	TGTGCCAGCAGTTTAGGCGGACAGGGCGGCTACAATGAGCAGTTCTTC	CASSLGGQGGYNEQFF
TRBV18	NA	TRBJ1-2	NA	TGTGCCACCTCCGAGGAAATGTACTATGGCTACACCTTC	CATSEEMYYGYTF
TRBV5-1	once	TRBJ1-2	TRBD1	TGCGCCAGCACGGGGAGGACAGGGGCTGGCTACACCTTC	CASTGRTGAGYTF
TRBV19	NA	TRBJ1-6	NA	TGTGCCAGTAGCCAAAGCAATTCACCCCTCCACTTT	CASSQSNSPLHF
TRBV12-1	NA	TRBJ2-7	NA	TGTGCCAGCCCAGAAAGACCGGGACTAGCGGGAGAGCCCTCTTTCGACGAGCAGTACTTC	CASPERPGLAGEPSFDEQYF
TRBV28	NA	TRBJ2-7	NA	TGTGCCAGCAGTGACGGGGGAGGGGGCTCCTACGAGCAGTACTTC	CASSDGGGGSYEQYF
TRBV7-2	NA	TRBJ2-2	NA	TGTGCCAGCAGCTTGCTCAGGGGGGCAAACACCGGGGAGCTGTTTTTT	CASSLLRGANTGELFF
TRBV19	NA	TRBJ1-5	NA	TGTGCCAGTAGTGCGGTGCCAGGGAGCAATCAGCCCCAGCATTTT	CASSAVPGSNQPQHF
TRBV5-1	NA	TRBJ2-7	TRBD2	TGCGCCAGCAGACGGGATTTTACTAGCGTCTCCTACGAGCAGTACTTC	CASRRDFTSVSYEQYF
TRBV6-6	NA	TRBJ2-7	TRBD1	TGTGCCAGCAGCCCTACCACTGGGGACAGCTACGAGCAGTACTTC	CASSPTTGDSYEQYF
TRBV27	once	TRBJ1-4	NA	TGTGCCAGCGCGCGGGCATCACGTCCTTCAAAACTGTTTTTT	CASARASRPSKLFF
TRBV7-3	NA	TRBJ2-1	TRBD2	TGTGCCAGCAGCAAGATCGTGACTAGCGGGCTGGCTGAGCAGTTCTTC	CASSKIVTSGLAEQFF
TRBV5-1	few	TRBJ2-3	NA	TGCGCCAGCAGTCAAGGAGCCGGGAGCACAGATACGCAGTATTTT	CASSQGAGSTDTQYF
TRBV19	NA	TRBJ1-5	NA	TGTGCCAGTGAACCCGACAGAACCAATCAGCCCCAGCATTTT	CASEPDRTNQPQHF
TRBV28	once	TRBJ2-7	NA	TGTGCCAGCAGGGCGGGACAGACTTCCTACGAGCAGTACTTC	CASRAGQTSYEQYF
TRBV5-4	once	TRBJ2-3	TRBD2	TGTGCCAGCAAAGGACTAGCGGGGGGGCGTGATACGCAGTATTTT	CASKGLAGGRDTQYF
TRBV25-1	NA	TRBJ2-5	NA	TGTGCCAGCAGTGATGGCGGGGGCCTCCTAGAGACCCAGTACTTC	CASSDGGGLLETQYF
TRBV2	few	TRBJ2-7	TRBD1	TGTGCCAGCACCCGGGACAGAAGTTACGAGCAGTACTTC	CASTRDRSYEQYF
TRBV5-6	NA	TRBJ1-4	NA	TGTGCCAGCAGCTTGAGCACAACGGTGAGGGAAAAACTGTTTTTT	CASSLSTTVREKLFF
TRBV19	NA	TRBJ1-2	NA	TGTGCCAGTACCCCTAATCTGCGGACAGCCTTCTATGGCTACACCTTC	CASTPNLRTAFYGYTF
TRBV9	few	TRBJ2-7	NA	TGTGCCAGCCCAGCCCGCATGAGTGGGCCGAGCTCCTACGAGCAGTACTTC	CASPARMSGPSSYEQYF
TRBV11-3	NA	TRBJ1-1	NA	TGTGCCAGCAGCGCCCGCGGGGGCCAGGAAGCTTTCTTT	CASSARGGQEAFF
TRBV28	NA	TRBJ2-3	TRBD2	TGTGCCAGCAGTCCTAGACTAGCGGGAGCCCCGTTTGGTACGCAGTATTTT	CASSPRLAGAPFGTQYF
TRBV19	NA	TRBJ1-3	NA	TGTATAAGTCGGGGAGGGTCCTCTGGAAACACCATATATTTT	CISRGGSSGNTIYF
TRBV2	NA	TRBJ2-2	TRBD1	TGTGCCAGCAGTGCGACAGGGGGCTTAAACACCGGGGAGCTGTTTTTT	CASSATGGLNTGELFF
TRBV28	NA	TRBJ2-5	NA	TGTGCCAGCAGGCGTAAAGAGACCCAGTACTTC	CASRRKETQYF
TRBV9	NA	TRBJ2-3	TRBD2	TGTGCCAGCAGCGTAGATAATAGCGGGGGGGCCGGTTTGTATTTT	CASSVDNSGGAGLYF
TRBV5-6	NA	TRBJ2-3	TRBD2	TGTGCCAGCAGCTTGACTAGCGATGGCACAGATACGCAGTATTTT	CASSLTSDGTDTQYF
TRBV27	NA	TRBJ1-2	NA	TGTGCCAGCAGTCTCAAAACACGACAGAACATCTATGGCTACACCTTC	CASSLKTRQNIYGYTF
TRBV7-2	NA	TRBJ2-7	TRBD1	TGTGCCAGCAGCGCGGGACAGGACAGACAGCAGTACTTC	CASSAGQDRQQYF
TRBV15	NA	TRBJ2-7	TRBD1	TGTGCCACCAGCAGAACAGGGGGTACCTACGAGCAGTACTTC	CATSRTGGTYEQYF
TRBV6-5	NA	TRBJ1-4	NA	TGTGCCAGCCTCTCCCCCCTCAATGAAAAACTGTTTTTT	CASLSPLNEKLFF